This record looks at one T cell receptor (beta chain) sequence and its context. Its antigen is still unknown. The sample belongs to a study of early stage breast cancer tumors. Whole-study findings and limits: Blood repertoires resembled normal breast more than tumor.

The repertoire was sequenced with immunoSEQ multiplex PCR; TCRdb's copy has only in-frame clones and lacks some. This sample has 5,000 to 5,500 clones, with 55% to 75% found just once. Germline CDR1 reads MNHEY; CDR2 reads SVGAGI. V gave up 0 bases and J gave up 1 base, with 9 bases separating them. There are 15 residues in the CDR3. The sequence derives from a person between 55 and 69 years old with breast cancer. The material sequenced was breast tumor tissue. This chain uses TRBV6-5 with TRBJ1-1, with D perhaps matching TRBD1 (5 bases). Here the CDR3 reads CASSYSTGANTEAFF. The CDR3 DNA sequence: TGTGCCAGCAGTTACTCGACCGGGGCGAACACTGAAGCTTTCTTT.